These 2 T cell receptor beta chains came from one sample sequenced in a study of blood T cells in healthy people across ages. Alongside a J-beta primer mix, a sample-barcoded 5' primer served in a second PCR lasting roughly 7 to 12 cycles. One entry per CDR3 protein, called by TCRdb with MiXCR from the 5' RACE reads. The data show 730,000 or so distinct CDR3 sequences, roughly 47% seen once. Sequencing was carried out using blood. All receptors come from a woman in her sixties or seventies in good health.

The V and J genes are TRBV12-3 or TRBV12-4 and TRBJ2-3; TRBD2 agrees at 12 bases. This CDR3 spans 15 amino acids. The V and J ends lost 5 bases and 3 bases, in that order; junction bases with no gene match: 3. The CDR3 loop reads CASSGLAGRTDTQYF. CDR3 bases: TGTGCCAGCAGTGGACTAGCGGGGAGAACAGATACGCAGTATTTT.

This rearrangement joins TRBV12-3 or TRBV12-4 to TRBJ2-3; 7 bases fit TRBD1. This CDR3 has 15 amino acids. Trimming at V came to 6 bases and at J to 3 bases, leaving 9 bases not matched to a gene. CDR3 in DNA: TGTGCCAGCAGCCCCGGGACAGTTGGGACAGATACGCAGTATTTT. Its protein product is CASSPGTVGTDTQYF.